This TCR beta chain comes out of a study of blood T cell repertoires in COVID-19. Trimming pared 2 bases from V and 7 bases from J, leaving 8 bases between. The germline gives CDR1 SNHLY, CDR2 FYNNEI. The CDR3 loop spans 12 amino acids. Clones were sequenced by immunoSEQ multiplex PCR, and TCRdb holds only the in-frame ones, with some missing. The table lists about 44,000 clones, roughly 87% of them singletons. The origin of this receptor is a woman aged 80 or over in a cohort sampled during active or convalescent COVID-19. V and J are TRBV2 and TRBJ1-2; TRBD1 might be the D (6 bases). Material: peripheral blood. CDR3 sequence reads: CASSEQGSGYTF. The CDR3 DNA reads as TGTGCCAGCAGTGAACAGGGGTCTGGCTACACCTTC.